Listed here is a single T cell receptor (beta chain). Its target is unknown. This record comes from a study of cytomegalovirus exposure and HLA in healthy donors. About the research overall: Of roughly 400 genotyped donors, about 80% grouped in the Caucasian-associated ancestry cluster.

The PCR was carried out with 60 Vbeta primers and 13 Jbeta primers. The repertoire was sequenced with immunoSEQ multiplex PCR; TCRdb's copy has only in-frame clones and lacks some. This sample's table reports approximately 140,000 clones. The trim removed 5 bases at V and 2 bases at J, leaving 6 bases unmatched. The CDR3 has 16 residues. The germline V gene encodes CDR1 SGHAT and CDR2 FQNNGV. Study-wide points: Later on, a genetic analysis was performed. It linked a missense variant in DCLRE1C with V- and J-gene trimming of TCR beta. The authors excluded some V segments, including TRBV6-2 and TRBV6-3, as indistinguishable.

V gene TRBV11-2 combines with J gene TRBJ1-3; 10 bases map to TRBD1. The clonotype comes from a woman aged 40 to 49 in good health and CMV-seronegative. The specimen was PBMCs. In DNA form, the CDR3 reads TGTGCCAGCAGCCCAGGGACAGGGGTTACTGGAAACACCATATATTTT. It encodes CASSPGTGVTGNTIYF. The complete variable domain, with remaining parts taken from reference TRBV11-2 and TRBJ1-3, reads EAGVAQSPRYKIIEKRQSVAFWCNPISGHATLYWYQQILGQGPKLLIQFQNNGVVDDSQLPKDRFSAERLKGVDSTLKIQPAKLEDSAVYLCASSPGTGVTGNTIYFGEGSWLTVV.